This T cell receptor (beta chain) derives from a study of T cell responses to AZD1222 COVID-19 vaccine. Study-wide results and caveats: At baseline, just a handful of AZD1222 recipients tested seropositive. After the peak T cell response, and only then, were repertoires sampled. Females made up more of the donors, who were largely white British, and clonal diversity may have come out too low.

The protocol was immunoSEQ multiplex PCR, while the TCRdb copy is restricted to in-frame clones and leaves out a portion. Here the sample spans fewer than 300,000 clones, approximately 95% being singletons. To note about this clone: No antigen is known for it.

J gave up 1 base and V 4 bases, and 7 bases lay outside the gene matches. CDR3 length: 15 residues. Germline V CDR1 and CDR2: SGHRS, YFSETQ. The source of this sequence is an adult in good health. This chain links TRBV5-1 with TRBJ1-1, with 7 positions matching TRBD1. This sample comprised peripheral blood, obtained on day 0 of AZD1222 vaccination. The CDR3 is CASSNSGTANTEAFF. As DNA, the CDR3 is TGCGCCAGCAGCAATTCCGGGACAGCGAACACTGAAGCTTTCTTT.